The clone carrying this T cell receptor beta chain has a handful of counts. This specimen belongs to a study of T-cell reconstitution after alpha-beta-depleted transplantation in children. Trimming removed 3 bases from V and 4 bases from J; junction bases left unmatched: 5. In germline, CDR1 is MGHDK, CDR2 SYGVNS. The CDR3 contains 15 residues. During its preparation, the TCRbeta library received unique molecular identifiers. TCRdb reprocessed the PCR reads via MiXCR and lists one record per CDR3 protein. The sample lists a few hundred thousand distinct CDR3 sequences, 10% to 15% occurring once. Sample: PBMCs, taken from the stem cell graft. This chain connects TRBV25-1 to TRBJ2-5, with TRBD2 matching over 10 bases. This receptor was identified in a human donor who donated a stem cell graft to a child with Fanconi anemia. This CDR3 reads CASSDFLAGAETQYF. CDR3 sequence (DNA): TGTGCCAGCAGTGATTTCCTAGCGGGGGCAGAGACCCAGTACTTC.